Here is one T cell receptor (beta chain) with its context. The data were obtained in a study of identical twins. Via MiXCR, TCRdb re-called the 5' RACE reads, giving one row per CDR3 protein. The sample yields roughly 220,000 distinct CDR3 sequences, 5% to 7% seen once. Germline V lookup: CDR1 SGHAT, CDR2 FQNNGV. Trimming took 8 bases from V and 0 from J, leaving 20 bases between them. The CDR3 spans 16 residues. This sample was shared with a second study, whose subject was T cells expressing NK-cell markers. That source notes: Of the CD8+ T cells in about 6 donors, roughly 1.0-7.0% belonged to dominant NKG2C+ clonotypes. Leadership of the CD3+CD56-NKG2C+ fraction also belonged to these clonotypes in several donors.

The chain is built from TRBV11-2 and TRBJ2-7; TRBD1 or TRBD2 may be the D gene (5 bases each). This receptor was obtained from a woman aged 18-35 years in good health. Sequenced: CD8+ T cells sorted from blood. For the CDR3, the DNA is TGTGCCAGCGCTGGCGTTGGGGACGCTTTCTCCTACGAGCAGTACTTC. It yields the protein CASAGVGDAFSYEQYF. Looking up the rest from reference TRBV11-2 and TRBJ2-7 gives the full variable domain: EAGVAQSPRYKIIEKRQSVAFWCNPISGHATLYWYQQILGQGPKLLIQFQNNGVVDDSQLPKDRFSAERLKGVDSTLKIQPAKLEDSAVYLCASAGVGDAFSYEQYFGPGTRLTVT.